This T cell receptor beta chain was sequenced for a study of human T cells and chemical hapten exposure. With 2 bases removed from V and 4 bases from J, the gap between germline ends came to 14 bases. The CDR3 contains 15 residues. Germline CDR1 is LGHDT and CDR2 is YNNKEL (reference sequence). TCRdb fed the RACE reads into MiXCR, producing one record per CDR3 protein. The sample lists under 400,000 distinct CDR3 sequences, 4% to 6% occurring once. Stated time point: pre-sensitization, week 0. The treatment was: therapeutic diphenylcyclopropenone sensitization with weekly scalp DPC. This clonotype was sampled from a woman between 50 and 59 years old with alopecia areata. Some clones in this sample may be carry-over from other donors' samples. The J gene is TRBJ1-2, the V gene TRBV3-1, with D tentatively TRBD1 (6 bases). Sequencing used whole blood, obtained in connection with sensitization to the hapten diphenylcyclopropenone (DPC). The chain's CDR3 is CASSQSQGPAYGYTF. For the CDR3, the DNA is TGTGCCAGCAGCCAAAGTCAGGGGCCGGCCTATGGCTACACCTTC.